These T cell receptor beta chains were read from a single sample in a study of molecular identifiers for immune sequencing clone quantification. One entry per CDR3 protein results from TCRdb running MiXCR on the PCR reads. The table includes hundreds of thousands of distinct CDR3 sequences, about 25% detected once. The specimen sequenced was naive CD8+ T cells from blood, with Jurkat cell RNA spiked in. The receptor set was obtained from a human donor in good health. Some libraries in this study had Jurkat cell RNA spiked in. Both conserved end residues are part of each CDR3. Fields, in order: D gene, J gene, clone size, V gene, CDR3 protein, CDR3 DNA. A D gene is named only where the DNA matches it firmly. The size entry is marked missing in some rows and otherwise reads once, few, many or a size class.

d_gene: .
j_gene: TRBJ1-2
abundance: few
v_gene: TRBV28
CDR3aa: CASSPYRVSYGYTF
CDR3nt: TGTGCCAGCAGTCCCTACAGGGTGAGCTATGGCTACACCTTC

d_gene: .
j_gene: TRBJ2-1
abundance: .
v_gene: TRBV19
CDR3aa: CASSIAPGDEQFF
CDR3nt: TGTGCCAGTAGTATAGCCCCAGGGGATGAGCAGTTCTTC

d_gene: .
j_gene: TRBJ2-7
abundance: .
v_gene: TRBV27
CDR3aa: CASSKRGAAPNEQYF
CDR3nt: TGTGCCAGCAGCAAACGGGGGGCAGCCCCCAACGAGCAGTACTTC

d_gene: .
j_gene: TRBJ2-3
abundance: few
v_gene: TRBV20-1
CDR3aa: CSARGGPMSPTDTQYF
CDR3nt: TGCAGTGCTAGAGGCGGGCCGATGAGCCCCACAGATACGCAGTATTTT

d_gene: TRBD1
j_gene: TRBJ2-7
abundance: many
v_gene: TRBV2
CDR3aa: CASSEQGAGEQYF
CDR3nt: TGTGCCAGCAGTGAACAGGGGGCGGGGGAGCAGTACTTC

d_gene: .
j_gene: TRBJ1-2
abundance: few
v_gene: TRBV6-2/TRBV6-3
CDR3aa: CASSYPQGANYGYTF
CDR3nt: TGTGCCAGCAGTTACCCCCAGGGAGCTAACTATGGCTACACCTTC

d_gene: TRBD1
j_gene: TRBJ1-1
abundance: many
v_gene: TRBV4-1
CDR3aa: CASSQGFGRGRLEAFF
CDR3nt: TGCGCCAGCAGCCAAGGATTCGGCAGGGGGAGACTAGAAGCTTTCTTT

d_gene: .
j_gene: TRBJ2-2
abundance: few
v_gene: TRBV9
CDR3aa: CASSSRSLNTGELFF
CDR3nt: TGTGCCAGCAGCTCCCGGAGCCTGAACACCGGGGAGCTGTTTTTT

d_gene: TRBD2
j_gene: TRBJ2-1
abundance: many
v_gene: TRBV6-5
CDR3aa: CASSETSGGAGEQFF
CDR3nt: TGTGCCAGCAGTGAGACTAGCGGGGGGGCCGGTGAGCAGTTCTTC

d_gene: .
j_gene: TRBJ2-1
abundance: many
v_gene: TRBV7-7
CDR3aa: CASSLGPRTDNEQFF
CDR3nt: TGTGCTAGCAGCTTAGGCCCCCGGACTGACAATGAGCAGTTCTTC

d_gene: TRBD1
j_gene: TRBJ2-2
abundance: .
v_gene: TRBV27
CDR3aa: CASSLGQGGLTGELFF
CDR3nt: TGTGCCAGCAGCCTCGGACAGGGAGGTTTGACCGGGGAGCTGTTTTTT

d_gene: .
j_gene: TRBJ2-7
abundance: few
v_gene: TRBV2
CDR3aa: CASLPRNGQAYEQYF
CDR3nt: TGTGCCAGCCTCCCCCGAAACGGACAAGCCTACGAGCAGTACTTC

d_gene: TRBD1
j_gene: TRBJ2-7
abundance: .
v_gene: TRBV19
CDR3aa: CPSSIGTAAYEQYF
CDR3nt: TGTCCCAGTAGTATAGGGACAGCCGCTTACGAGCAGTACTTC

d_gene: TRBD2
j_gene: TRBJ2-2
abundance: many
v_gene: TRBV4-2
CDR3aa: CASSQTHLAENTGELFF
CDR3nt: TGTGCCAGCAGCCAAACACACCTAGCGGAGAACACCGGGGAGCTGTTTTTT

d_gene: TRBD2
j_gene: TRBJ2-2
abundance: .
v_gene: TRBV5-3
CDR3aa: CASSWGLAGNTGELFF
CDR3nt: TGTGCCAGCAGCTGGGGTCTAGCGGGGAACACCGGGGAGCTGTTTTTT

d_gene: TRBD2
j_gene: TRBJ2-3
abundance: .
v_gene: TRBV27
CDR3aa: CASKTGGGPTDTQYF
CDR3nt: TGTGCCAGCAAAACGGGCGGGGGACCCACAGATACGCAGTATTTT

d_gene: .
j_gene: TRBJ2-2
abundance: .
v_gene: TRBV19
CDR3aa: CASSTVGANTGELFF
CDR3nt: TGTGCCAGTAGTACGGTCGGGGCGAACACCGGGGAGCTGTTTTTT

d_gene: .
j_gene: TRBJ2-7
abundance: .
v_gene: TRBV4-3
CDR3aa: CASTQGTDRGRAHEQYF
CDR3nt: TGCGCCAGCACCCAAGGGACGGACCGGGGGCGCGCGCACGAGCAGTACTTC

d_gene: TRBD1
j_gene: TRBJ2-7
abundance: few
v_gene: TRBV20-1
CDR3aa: CSASDPPDRASYEQYF
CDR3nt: TGCAGTGCTAGTGATCCCCCTGACAGGGCCTCCTACGAGCAGTACTTC

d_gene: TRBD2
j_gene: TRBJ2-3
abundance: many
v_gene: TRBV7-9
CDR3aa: CASRPGLGTDTQYF
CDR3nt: TGTGCCAGCAGGCCGGGACTAGGAACAGATACGCAGTATTTT

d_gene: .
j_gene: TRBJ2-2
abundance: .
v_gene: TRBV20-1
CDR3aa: CSARARPAHTGALFF
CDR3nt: TGCAGTGCTAGAGCACGGCCTGCGCACACCGGGGCGCTGTTTTTT

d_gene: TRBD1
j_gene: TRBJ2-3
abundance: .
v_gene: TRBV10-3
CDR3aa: CAISESLLDRVFVTDTRYF
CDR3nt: TGTGCCATCAGTGAGTCACTCTTAGACAGGGTCTTCGTTACAGATACGCGGTATTTT

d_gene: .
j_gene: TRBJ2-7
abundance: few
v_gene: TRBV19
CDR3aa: CASSIGASYEQYF
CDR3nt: TGTGCCAGTAGTATTGGTGCCTCCTACGAGCAGTACTTC

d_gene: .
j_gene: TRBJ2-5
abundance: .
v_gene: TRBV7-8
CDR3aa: CASTDYREETQYF
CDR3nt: TGTGCCAGCACGGACTACAGGGAAGAGACCCAGTACTTC

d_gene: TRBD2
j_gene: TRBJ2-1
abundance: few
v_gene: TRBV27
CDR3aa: CASSLSAGGRSYNEQFF
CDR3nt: TGTGCCAGCAGTTTATCCGCGGGGGGGCGATCCTACAATGAGCAGTTCTTC

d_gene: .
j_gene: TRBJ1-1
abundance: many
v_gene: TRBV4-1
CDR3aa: CASSQNEGQDEAFF
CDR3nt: TGCGCCAGCAGCCAAAATGAGGGGCAGGATGAAGCTTTCTTT

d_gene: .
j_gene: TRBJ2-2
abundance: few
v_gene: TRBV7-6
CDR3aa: CASSLAFVTGELFF
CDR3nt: TGTGCCAGCAGCTTAGCGTTTGTCACCGGGGAGCTGTTTTTT

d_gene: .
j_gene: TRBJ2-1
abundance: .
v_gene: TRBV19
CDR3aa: CASSIGTMSYNEQFF
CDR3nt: TGTGCCAGTAGTATAGGGACGATGTCCTACAATGAGCAGTTCTTC

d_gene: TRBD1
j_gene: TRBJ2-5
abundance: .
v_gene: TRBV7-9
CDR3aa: CASSGTGVNQETQYF
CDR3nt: TGTGCCAGCAGCGGGACAGGGGTAAACCAAGAGACCCAGTACTTC

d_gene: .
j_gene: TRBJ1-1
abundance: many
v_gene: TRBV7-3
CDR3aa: CASSLWGRTEAFF
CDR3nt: TGTGCCAGCAGCTTATGGGGGCGCACTGAAGCTTTCTTT

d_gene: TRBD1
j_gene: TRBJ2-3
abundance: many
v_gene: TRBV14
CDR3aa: CASSQGPTQGADTQYF
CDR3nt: TGTGCCAGCAGCCAAGGCCCCACCCAGGGGGCAGATACGCAGTATTTT